This T cell receptor beta chain was recovered during a study of cytomegalovirus exposure and HLA in healthy donors. Findings and limits, study-wide: Among the CMV-associated chains, three were confirmed in vitro as specific for CMV antigens. Whilst most TCR sequences proved rare, a subset of public TCRs occurred across many donors. Listed as cytomegalovirus-associated were roughly 180 TCR beta chains.

Among the roughly 120 subjects of the validation cohort, separate from the 666-subject first cohort, were the donors. Germline V gene sequence: CDR1 SNHLY, CDR2 FYNNEI. CDR3 length: 15 amino acids. Trimming removed 8 bases at V and 0 bases at J, with 14 bases between. The assay was immunoSEQ multiplex PCR, and TCRdb's table has in-frame clones only and misses some. The data show some 190,000 clones, 86% seen once. On this clone: The antigen is unknown. The same CDR3 also results from other DNA sequences found in this sample.

The J gene is TRBJ1-5, the V gene TRBV2; D is unresolved. The TCR originated in a woman in her late teens or twenties in good health and CMV-seronegative. Sequencing used PBMCs. The CDR3 DNA reads TGTGCCAGCTCGGGTGATGGGTATAGCAATCAGCCCCAGCATTTT. This encodes CASSGDGYSNQPQHF.